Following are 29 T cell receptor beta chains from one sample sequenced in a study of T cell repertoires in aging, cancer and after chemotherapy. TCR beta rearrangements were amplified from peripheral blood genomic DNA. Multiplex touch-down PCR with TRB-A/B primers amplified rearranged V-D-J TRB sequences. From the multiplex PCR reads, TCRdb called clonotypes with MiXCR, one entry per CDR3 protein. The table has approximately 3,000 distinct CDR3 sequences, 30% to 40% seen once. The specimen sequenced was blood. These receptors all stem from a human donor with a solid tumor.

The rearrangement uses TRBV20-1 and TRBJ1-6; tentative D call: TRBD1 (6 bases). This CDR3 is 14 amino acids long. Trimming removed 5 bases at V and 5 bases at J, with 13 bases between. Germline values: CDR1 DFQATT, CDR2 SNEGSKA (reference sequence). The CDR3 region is CSAGQGRNNSPLHF. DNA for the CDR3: TGCAGTGCTGGGCAGGGGCGTAATAATTCACCCCTCCACTTT.

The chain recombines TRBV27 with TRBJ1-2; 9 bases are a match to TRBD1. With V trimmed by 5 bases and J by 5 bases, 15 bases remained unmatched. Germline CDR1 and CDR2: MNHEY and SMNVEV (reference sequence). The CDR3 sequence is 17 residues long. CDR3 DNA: TGTGCCAGCAGTACACTCCCCGGACCGGGACAGGGTTATGGCTACACCTTC. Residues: CASSTLPGPGQGYGYTF.

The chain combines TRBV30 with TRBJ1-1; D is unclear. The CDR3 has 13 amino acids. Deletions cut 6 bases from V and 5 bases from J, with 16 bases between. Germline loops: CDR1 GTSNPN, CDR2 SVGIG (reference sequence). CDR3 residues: CACRDWGGTEAFF. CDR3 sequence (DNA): TGTGCCTGTAGAGATTGGGGAGGGACTGAAGCTTTCTTT.

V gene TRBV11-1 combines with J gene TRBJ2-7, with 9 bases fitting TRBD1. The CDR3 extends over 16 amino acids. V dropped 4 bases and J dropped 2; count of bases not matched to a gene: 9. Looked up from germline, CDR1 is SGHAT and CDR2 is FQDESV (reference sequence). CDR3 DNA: TGTGCCAGCAGCTCCGGGACAGGGAAAAAAACCTACGAGCAGTACTTC. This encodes CASSSGTGKKTYEQYF. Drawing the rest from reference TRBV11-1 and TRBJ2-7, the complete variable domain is EAEVAQSPRYKITEKSQAVAFWCDPISGHATLYWYRQILGQGPELLVQFQDESVVDDSQLPKDRFSAERLKGVDSTLKIQPAELGDSAMYLCASSSGTGKKTYEQYFGPGTRLTVT.

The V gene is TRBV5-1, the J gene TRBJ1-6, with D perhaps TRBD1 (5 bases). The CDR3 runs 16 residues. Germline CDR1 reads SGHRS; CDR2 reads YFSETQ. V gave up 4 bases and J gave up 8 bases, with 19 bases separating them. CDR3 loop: CASSRARGRSDSPLHF. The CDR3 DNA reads TGCGCCAGCAGCCGGGCTCGGGGCCGATCGGATTCACCCCTCCACTTT.

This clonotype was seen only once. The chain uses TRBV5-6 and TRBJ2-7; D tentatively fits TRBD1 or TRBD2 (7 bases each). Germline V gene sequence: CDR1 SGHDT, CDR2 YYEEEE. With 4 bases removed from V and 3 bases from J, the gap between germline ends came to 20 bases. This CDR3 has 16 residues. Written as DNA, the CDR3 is TGTGCCAGCAGCCCCCAGGGGGGGCTCGCACACTACGAGCAGTACGTC. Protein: CASSPQGGLAHYEQYV.

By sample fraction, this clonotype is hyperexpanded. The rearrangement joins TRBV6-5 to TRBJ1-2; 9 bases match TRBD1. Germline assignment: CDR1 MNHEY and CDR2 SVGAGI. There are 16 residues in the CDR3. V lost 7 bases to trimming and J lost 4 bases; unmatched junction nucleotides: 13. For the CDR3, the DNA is TGTGCCAGCACCCTGGTGACCGGGACAGGGTTCTATGGCTACACCTTC. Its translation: CASTLVTGTGFYGYTF.

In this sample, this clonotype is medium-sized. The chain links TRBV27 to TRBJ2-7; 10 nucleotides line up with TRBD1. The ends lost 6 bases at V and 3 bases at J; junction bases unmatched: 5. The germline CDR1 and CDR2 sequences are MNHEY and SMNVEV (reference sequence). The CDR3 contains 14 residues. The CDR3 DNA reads TGTGCCAGCAGACCCGGGACAGGGGTCTACGAGCAGTACTTC. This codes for CASRPGTGVYEQYF.

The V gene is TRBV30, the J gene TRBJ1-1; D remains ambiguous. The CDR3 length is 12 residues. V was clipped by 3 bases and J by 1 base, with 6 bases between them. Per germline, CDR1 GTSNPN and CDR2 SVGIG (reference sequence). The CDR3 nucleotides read TGTGCCTGGAGAAGAGGGAACACTGAAGCTTTCTTT. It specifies CAWRRGNTEAFF. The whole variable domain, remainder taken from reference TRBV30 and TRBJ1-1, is SQTIHQWPATLVQPVGSPLSLECTVEGTSNPNLYWYRQAAGRGLQLLFYSVGIGQISSEVPQNLSASRPQDRQFILSSKKLLLSDSGFYLCAWRRGNTEAFFGQGTRLTVV.

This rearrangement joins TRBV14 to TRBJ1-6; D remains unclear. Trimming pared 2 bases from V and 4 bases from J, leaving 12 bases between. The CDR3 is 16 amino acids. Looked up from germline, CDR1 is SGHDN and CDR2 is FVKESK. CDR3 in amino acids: CASSQFLGSYNSPLHF. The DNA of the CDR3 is TGTGCCAGCAGCCAATTCCTTGGGAGTTATAATTCACCCCTCCACTTT.

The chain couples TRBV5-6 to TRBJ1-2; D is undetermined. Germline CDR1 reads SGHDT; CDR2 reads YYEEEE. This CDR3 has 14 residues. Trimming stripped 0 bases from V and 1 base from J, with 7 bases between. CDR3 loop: CASSLGSDNYGYTF. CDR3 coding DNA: TGTGCCAGCAGCTTGGGGTCAGATAACTATGGCTACACCTTC.

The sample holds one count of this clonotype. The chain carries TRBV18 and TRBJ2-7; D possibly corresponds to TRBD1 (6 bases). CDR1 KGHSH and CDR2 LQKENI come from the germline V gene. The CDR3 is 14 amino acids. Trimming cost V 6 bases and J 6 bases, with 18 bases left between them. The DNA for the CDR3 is TGTGCCAGCTCTCAGAAAGGAACAGGGACCGAGCAGTACTTC. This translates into CASSQKGTGTEQYF.

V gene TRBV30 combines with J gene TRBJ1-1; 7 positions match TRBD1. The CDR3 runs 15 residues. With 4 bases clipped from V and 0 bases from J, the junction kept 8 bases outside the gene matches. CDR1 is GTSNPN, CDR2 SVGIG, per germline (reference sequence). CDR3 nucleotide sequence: TGTGCCTGGACCCCCCGGGACAGACTGAACACTGAAGCTTTCTTT. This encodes CAWTPRDRLNTEAFF.

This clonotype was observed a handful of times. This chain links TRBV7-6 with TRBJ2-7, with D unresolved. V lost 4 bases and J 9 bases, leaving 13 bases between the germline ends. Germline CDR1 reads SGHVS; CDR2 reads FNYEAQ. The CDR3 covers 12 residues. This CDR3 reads CASSSLDPGQYV. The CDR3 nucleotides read TGTGCCAGCAGCTCATTAGACCCGGGGCAGTACGTC.

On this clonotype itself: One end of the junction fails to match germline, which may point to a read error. In DNA form, the CDR3 reads TGTGTCAGCTCGAGGACAGGTTCGGATGGCTACACCTTC. As protein: CVSSRTGSDGYTF. J is TRBJ1-2 and V is TRBV18, with 7 bases matching TRBD1. Germline V CDR1 and CDR2: KGHSH, LQKENI. There are 13 residues in the CDR3.

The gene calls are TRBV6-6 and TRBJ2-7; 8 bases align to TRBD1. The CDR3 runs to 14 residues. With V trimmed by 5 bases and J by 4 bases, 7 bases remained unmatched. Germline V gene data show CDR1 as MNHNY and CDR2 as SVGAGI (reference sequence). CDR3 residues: CASSDGQGKYEQYF. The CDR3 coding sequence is TGTGCCAGCAGTGACGGACAGGGAAAATACGAGCAGTACTTC.

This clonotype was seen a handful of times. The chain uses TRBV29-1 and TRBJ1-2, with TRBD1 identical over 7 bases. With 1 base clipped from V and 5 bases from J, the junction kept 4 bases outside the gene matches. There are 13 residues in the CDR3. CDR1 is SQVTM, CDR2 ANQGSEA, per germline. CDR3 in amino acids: CSVEGQGLYGYTF. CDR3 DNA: TGCAGCGTTGAAGGACAGGGACTTTATGGCTACACCTTC.

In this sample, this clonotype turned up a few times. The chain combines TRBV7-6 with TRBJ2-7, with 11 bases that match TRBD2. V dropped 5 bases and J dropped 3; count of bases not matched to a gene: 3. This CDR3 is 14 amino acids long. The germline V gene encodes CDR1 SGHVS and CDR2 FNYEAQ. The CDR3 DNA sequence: TGTGCCAGCAGCCTTAGCGGGGGGGTCTACGAGCAGTACTTC. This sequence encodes CASSLSGGVYEQYF.

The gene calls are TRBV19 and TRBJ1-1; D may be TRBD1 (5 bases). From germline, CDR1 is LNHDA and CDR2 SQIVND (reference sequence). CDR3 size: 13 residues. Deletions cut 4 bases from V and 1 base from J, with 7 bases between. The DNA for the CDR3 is TGTGCCAGTAGTAATACAGGGAACACTGAAGCTTTCTTT. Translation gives CASSNTGNTEAFF.

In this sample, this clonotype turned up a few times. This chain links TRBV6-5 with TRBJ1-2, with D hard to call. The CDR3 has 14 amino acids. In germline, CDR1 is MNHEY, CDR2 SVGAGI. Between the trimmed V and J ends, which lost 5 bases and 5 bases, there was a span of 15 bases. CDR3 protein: CASSMTSVGYGYTF. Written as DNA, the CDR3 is TGTGCCAGCAGTATGACGTCGGTGGGGTATGGCTACACCTTC.

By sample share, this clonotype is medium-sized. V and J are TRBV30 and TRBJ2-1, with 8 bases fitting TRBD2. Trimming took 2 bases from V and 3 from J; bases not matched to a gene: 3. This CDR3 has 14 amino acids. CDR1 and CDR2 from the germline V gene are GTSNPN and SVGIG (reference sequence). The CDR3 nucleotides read TGTGCCTGGAGTAGCGGGGGAATCTACAATGAGCAGTTCTTC. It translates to CAWSSGGIYNEQFF.

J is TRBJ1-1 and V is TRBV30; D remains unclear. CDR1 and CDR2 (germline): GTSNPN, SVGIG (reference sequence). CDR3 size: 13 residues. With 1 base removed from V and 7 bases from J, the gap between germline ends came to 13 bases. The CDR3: CAWSGPSWGEAFF. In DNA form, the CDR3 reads TGTGCCTGGAGTGGCCCCTCCTGGGGTGAAGCTTTCTTT. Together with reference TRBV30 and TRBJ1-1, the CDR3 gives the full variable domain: SQTIHQWPATLVQPVGSPLSLECTVEGTSNPNLYWYRQAAGRGLQLLFYSVGIGQISSEVPQNLSASRPQDRQFILSSKKLLLSDSGFYLCAWSGPSWGEAFFGQGTRLTVV.

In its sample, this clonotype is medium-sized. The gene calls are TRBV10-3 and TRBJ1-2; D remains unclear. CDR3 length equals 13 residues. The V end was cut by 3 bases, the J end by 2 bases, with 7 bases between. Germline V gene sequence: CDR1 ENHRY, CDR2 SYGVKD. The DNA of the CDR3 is TGTGCCATCAGTGAAGGTCGGAACTATGGCTACACCTTC. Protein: CAISEGRNYGYTF.

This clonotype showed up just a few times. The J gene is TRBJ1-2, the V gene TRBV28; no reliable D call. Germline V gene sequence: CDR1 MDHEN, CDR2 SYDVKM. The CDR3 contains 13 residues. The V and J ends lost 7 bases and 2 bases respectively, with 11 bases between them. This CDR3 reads CASKRTVNYGYTF. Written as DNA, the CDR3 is TGTGCCAGCAAACGGACGGTGAACTATGGCTACACCTTC.

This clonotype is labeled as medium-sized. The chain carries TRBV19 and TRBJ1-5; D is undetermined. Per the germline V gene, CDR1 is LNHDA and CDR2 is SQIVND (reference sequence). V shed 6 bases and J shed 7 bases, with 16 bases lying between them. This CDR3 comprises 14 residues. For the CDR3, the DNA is TGTGCCAGTAGGCCGGAGAGGCTTCGGCAGCCCCAGCATTTT. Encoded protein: CASRPERLRQPQHF.

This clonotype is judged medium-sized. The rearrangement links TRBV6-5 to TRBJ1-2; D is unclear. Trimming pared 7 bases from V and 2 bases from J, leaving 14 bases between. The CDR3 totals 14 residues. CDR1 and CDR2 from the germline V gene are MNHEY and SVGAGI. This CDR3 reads CASTIPDGNYGYTF. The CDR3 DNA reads TGTGCCAGCACCATACCCGACGGAAACTATGGCTACACCTTC.

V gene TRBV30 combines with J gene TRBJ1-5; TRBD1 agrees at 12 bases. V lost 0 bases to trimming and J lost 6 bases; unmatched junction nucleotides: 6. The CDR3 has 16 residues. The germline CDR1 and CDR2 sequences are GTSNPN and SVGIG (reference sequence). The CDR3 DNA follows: TGTGCCTGGAGTGTACTTGGGACAGGGGGCGGTCAGCCCCAGCATTTT. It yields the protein CAWSVLGTGGGQPQHF.

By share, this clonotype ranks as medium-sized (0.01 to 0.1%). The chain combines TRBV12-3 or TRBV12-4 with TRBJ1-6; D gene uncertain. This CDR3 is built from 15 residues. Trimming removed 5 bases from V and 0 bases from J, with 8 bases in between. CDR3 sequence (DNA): TGTGCCAGCAGTGTGACTGACTCCTATAATTCACCCCTCCACTTT. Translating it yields CASSVTDSYNSPLHF.

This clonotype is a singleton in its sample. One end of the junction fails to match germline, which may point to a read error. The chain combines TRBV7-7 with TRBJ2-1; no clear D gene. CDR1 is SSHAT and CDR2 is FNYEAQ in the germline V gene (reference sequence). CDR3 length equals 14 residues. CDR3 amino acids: CASSLGYPDNEQFF. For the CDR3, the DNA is TGTGCTAGCAGCTTGGGCTACCCGGACAATGAGCAGTTCTTC.